Listed below are T cell receptor beta chains from one sample, sequenced in a study of tumor-infiltrating lymphocytes in oesophageal squamous cell carcinoma. TCRdb fed the PCR reads into MiXCR, producing one record per CDR3 protein. The sample comprises more than 10,000 distinct CDR3 sequences, roughly half of which are singletons, and about 35% rests with the top ten. The sample comprised esophageal tumor tissue. The source of these receptors is a male donor with esophageal squamous cell carcinoma. CDR3s include the opening cysteine and the closing phenylalanine or tryptophan. Each record gives: J gene, D gene, clone size, V gene, CDR3 protein, CDR3 DNA. A D gene is named only where the DNA matches it firmly. Clone size is not always given. Where it is, it says once, few, many or a class for expanded clones.

J: TRBJ2-1
D: -
size: many
V: TRBV24-1
CDR3: CATSEAYNEQFF
DNA: TGTGCCACCTCAGAGGCCTACAATGAGCAGTTCTTC

J: TRBJ2-7
D: -
size: -
V: TRBV7-2
CDR3: CASSLLRDYEQYF
DNA: TGTGCCAGCAGCTTACTCCGAGACTACGAGCAGTACTTC

J: TRBJ2-7
D: TRBD2
size: -
V: TRBV5-1
CDR3: CASSRLAGAVSRYEQYF
DNA: TGCGCCAGCAGCAGACTAGCGGGAGCTGTAAGTCGGTACGAGCAGTACTTC

J: TRBJ2-5
D: -
size: few
V: TRBV6-1
CDR3: CASSAGGGGETQYF
DNA: TGTGCCAGCAGTGCCGGGGGAGGGGGCGAGACCCAGTACTTC

J: TRBJ1-1
D: -
size: -
V: TRBV6-5
CDR3: CASSYEGLANTEAFF
DNA: TGTGCCAGCAGTTACGAAGGACTAGCCAACACTGAAGCTTTCTTT

J: TRBJ2-1
D: -
size: -
V: TRBV7-6
CDR3: CASSLVLGSYNEQFF
DNA: TGTGCCAGCAGCTTAGTTCTCGGCTCCTACAATGAGCAGTTCTTC

J: TRBJ2-7
D: -
size: medium-sized
V: TRBV6-1
CDR3: CASSQLYDSEQYF
DNA: TGTGCCAGCAGTCAACTCTATGATAGCGAGCAGTACTTC

J: TRBJ2-5
D: -
size: -
V: TRBV7-8
CDR3: CASSSYRDLGIQTQYF
DNA: TGTGCCAGCAGCTCGTATCGGGACCTCGGAATACAGACCCAGTACTTC

J: TRBJ2-7
D: -
size: -
V: TRBV7-3
CDR3: CASSLTHGPYEQYF
DNA: TGTGCCAGCAGCTTAACTCATGGCCCCTACGAGCAGTACTTC

J: TRBJ2-1
D: -
size: -
V: TRBV6-1
CDR3: CASREDGTYNEQFF
DNA: TGTGCCAGCAGAGAGGACGGGACGTACAATGAGCAGTTCTTC

J: TRBJ2-7
D: TRBD2
size: -
V: TRBV7-2
CDR3: CASSSSTSTLLGASYEQYF
DNA: TGTGCCAGCAGCTCCTCGACTAGCACCCTCCTAGGGGCTTCCTACGAGCAGTACTTC

J: TRBJ1-5
D: -
size: -
V: TRBV6-2/TRBV6-3
CDR3: CASSSIMGNQPQHF
DNA: TGTGCCAGCAGTTCAATAATGGGCAATCAGCCCCAGCATTTT

J: TRBJ2-2
D: TRBD1
size: medium-sized
V: TRBV6-1
CDR3: CASSFWTGVDRELFF
DNA: TGTGCCAGCAGTTTCTGGACAGGGGTGGATAGGGAGCTGTTTTTT

J: TRBJ2-4
D: -
size: once
V: TRBV5-6
CDR3: CASSFQGKGAKNIQYF
DNA: TGTGCCAGCAGCTTTCAGGGGAAGGGGGCCAAAAACATTCAGTACTTC

J: TRBJ2-5
D: -
size: few
V: TRBV7-3
CDR3: CASSATTLETQYF
DNA: TGTGCCAGCAGCGCAACTACGCTAGAGACCCAGTACTTC

J: TRBJ2-4
D: -
size: medium-sized
V: TRBV7-2
CDR3: CASSFFLRQTKNIQYF
DNA: TGTGCCAGCAGCTTTTTCCTCCGACAGACCAAAAACATTCAGTACTTC

J: TRBJ1-3
D: -
size: -
V: TRBV5-6
CDR3: CASSRGRPVSGNTIYF
DNA: TGTGCCAGCAGCCGGGGACGCCCAGTCTCTGGAAACACCATATATTTT

J: TRBJ2-5
D: -
size: -
V: TRBV7-2
CDR3: CASSLQGGGETQYF
DNA: TGTGCCAGCAGCTTACAGGGGGGTGGAGAGACCCAGTACTTC

J: TRBJ2-7
D: -
size: few
V: TRBV6-2/TRBV6-3
CDR3: CASSYTDGSPYEQYF
DNA: TGTGCCAGCAGTTACACGGACGGATCTCCCTACGAGCAGTACTTC

J: TRBJ2-3
D: -
size: many
V: TRBV7-3
CDR3: CASSLSRGTDTQYF
DNA: TGTGCCAGCAGCTTAAGCCGGGGCACAGATACGCAGTATTTT

J: TRBJ2-7
D: TRBD2
size: -
V: TRBV7-3
CDR3: CASSLASGSKQYF
DNA: TGTGCCAGCAGCTTAGCTAGCGGGAGCAAGCAGTACTTC

J: TRBJ2-7
D: TRBD2
size: -
V: TRBV7-2
CDR3: CASSLASGIYEQYF
DNA: TGTGCCAGCAGCTTAGCTAGCGGGATCTACGAGCAGTACTTC

J: TRBJ2-3
D: -
size: few
V: TRBV7-6
CDR3: CASSLGRVVTDTQYF
DNA: TGTGCCAGCAGCTTGGGCAGGGTGGTCACAGATACGCAGTATTTT

J: TRBJ2-1
D: TRBD2
size: -
V: TRBV10-2
CDR3: CASSETSGSVEQFF
DNA: TGCGCCAGCAGTGAGACTAGCGGGAGTGTAGAGCAGTTCTTC

J: TRBJ2-5
D: TRBD2
size: medium-sized
V: TRBV5-4
CDR3: CASTLWRGGGETQYF
DNA: TGTGCCAGCACCCTCTGGCGGGGGGGCGGGGAGACCCAGTACTTC

J: TRBJ2-1
D: TRBD2
size: -
V: TRBV12-3/TRBV12-4
CDR3: CASSWASGQGDQEQFF
DNA: TGTGCCAGCAGTTGGGCTAGCGGCCAAGGGGACCAGGAGCAGTTCTTC

J: TRBJ2-5
D: -
size: -
V: TRBV6-1
CDR3: CASSEGSFTLPQETQYF
DNA: TGTGCCAGCAGTGAAGGGAGCTTTACATTACCACAAGAGACCCAGTACTTC

J: TRBJ1-1
D: -
size: -
V: TRBV28
CDR3: CASSLLNTEAFF
DNA: TGTGCCAGCAGTTTACTGAACACTGAAGCTTTCTTT

J: TRBJ2-7
D: -
size: once
V: TRBV7-6
CDR3: CASSSSHSYEQYF
DNA: TGTGCCAGCAGCTCTAGCCACTCCTACGAGCAGTACTTC

J: TRBJ2-1
D: TRBD2
size: -
V: TRBV7-2
CDR3: CASSSTGTSYNEQFF
DNA: TGTGCCAGCAGCTCCACCGGGACTAGCTACAATGAGCAGTTCTTC

J: TRBJ2-1
D: TRBD2
size: few
V: TRBV7-2
CDR3: CASSPELAGVYNEQFF
DNA: TGTGCCAGCAGCCCCGAACTAGCGGGAGTTTACAATGAGCAGTTCTTC

J: TRBJ2-3
D: TRBD2
size: -
V: TRBV6-6
CDR3: CASSHGRAPVTDTQYF
DNA: TGTGCCAGCAGTCACGGGAGGGCCCCTGTCACAGATACGCAGTATTTT

J: TRBJ2-7
D: -
size: -
V: TRBV12-3/TRBV12-4
CDR3: CASVLEDGGAVF
DNA: TGTGCCAGCGTGTTGGAGGATGGGGGAGCGGTCTTC

J: TRBJ2-1
D: TRBD1
size: -
V: TRBV7-2
CDR3: CASSLGGTGDNF
DNA: TGTGCCAGCAGCTTAGGGGGGACAGGGGACAACTTC

J: TRBJ2-7
D: -
size: -
V: TRBV7-4
CDR3: CASSLRVPYEQYF
DNA: TGTGCCAGCAGCTTACGGGTCCCATACGAGCAGTACTTC

J: TRBJ2-1
D: -
size: -
V: TRBV12-3/TRBV12-4
CDR3: CASSFSDEQFF
DNA: TGTGCCAGCAGTTTTTCGGACGAGCAGTTCTTC

J: TRBJ2-3
D: TRBD2
size: few
V: TRBV7-2
CDR3: CASSRLAGGADTQYF
DNA: TGTGCCAGCAGCCGCCTGGCGGGAGGTGCAGATACGCAGTATTTT

J: TRBJ1-3
D: -
size: few
V: TRBV3-1
CDR3: CASSTLGSRRDTIYF
DNA: TGTGCCAGCAGCACGCTTGGCAGTCGGAGGGACACCATATATTTT

J: TRBJ2-6
D: -
size: -
V: TRBV12-3/TRBV12-4
CDR3: CASSLRGQGANVLTF
DNA: TGTGCCAGCAGTTTAAGAGGCCAGGGGGCCAACGTCCTGACTTTC

J: TRBJ1-2
D: TRBD1
size: -
V: TRBV7-6
CDR3: CASSLSPGDRRGYTF
DNA: TGTGCCAGCAGCTTATCCCCCGGGGACAGACGAGGCTACACCTTC

J: TRBJ2-3
D: -
size: -
V: TRBV6-4
CDR3: CASSQGGTQYF
DNA: TGTGCCAGCAGTCAGGGAGGTACGCAGTATTTT

J: TRBJ2-5
D: TRBD2
size: -
V: TRBV6-1
CDR3: CASRAGTSGGDPQETQYF
DNA: TGTGCCAGCAGGGCCGGGACTAGCGGGGGGGATCCACAAGAGACCCAGTACTTC

J: TRBJ2-4
D: -
size: once
V: TRBV24-1
CDR3: CATSDPGAANEKLYF
DNA: TGTGCCACCAGTGACCCAGGGGCGGCTAATGAAAAACTGTACTTC

J: TRBJ1-3
D: -
size: many
V: TRBV7-9
CDR3: CASGPPGAGNTIYF
DNA: TGTGCCAGCGGACCCCCGGGCGCTGGAAACACCATATATTTT